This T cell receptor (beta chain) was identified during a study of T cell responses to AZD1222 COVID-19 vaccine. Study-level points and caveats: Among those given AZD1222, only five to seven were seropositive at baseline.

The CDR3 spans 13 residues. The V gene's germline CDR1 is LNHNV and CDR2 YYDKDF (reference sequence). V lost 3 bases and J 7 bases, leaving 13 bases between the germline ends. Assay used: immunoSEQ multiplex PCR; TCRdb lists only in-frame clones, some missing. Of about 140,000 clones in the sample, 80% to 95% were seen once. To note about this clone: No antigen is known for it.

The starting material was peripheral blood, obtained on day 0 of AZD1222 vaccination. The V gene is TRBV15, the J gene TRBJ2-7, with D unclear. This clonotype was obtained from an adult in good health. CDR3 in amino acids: CATSRVRSEEQYF. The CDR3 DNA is TGTGCCACCAGCAGGGTCCGGTCGGAGGAGCAGTACTTC. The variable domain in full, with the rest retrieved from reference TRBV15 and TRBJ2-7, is DAMVIQNPRYQVTQFGKPVTLSCSQTLNHNVMYWYQQKSSQAPKLLFHYYDKDFNNEADTPDNFQSRRPNTSFCFLDIRSPGLGDTAMYLCATSRVRSEEQYFGPGTRLTVT.